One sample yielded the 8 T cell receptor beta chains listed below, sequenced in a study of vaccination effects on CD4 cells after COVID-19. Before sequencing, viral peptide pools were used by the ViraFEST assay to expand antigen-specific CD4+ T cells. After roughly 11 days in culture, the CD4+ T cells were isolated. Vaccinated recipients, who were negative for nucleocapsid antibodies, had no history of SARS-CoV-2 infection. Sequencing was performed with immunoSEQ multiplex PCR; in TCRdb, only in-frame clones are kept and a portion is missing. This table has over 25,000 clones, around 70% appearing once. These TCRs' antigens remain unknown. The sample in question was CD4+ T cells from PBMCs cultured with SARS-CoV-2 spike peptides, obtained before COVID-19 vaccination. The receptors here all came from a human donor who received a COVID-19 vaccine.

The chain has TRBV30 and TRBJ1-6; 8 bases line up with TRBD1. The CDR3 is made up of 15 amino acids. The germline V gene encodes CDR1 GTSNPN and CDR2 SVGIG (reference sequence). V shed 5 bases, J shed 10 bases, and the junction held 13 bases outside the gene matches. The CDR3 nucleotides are TGTGCCTGGGGTACAGGGGGTTCGGTTTGGTCACCCCTCCACTTT. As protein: CAWGTGGSVWSPLHF.

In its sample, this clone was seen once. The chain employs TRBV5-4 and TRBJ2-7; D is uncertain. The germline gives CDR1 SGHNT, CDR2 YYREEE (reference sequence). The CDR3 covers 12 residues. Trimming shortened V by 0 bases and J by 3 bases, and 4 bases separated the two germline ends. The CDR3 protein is CASSLDGYEQYF. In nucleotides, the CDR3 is TGTGCCAGCAGCTTGGATGGCTACGAGCAGTACTTC.

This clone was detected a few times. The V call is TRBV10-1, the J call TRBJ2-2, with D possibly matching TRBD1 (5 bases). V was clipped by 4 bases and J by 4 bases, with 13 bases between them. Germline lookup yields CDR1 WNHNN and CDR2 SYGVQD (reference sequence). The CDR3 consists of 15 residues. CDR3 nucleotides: TGCGCCAGCAGTGGCTCACCTAGGGGCACCGGGGAGCTGTTTTTT. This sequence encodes CASSGSPRGTGELFF.

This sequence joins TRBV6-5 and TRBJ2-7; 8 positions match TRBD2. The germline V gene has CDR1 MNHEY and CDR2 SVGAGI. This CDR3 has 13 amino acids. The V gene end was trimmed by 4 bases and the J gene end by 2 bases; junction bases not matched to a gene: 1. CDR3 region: CASSFGGAYEQYF. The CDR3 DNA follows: TGTGCCAGCAGTTTCGGGGGGGCCTACGAGCAGTACTTC.

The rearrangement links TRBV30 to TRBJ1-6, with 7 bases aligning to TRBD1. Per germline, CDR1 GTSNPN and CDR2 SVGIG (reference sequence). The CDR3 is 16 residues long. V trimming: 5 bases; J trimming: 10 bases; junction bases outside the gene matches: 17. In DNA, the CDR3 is TGTGCCTGGCATATCCCCCGAGACAGGGTACGGTCACCCCTCCACTTT. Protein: CAWHIPRDRVRSPLHF. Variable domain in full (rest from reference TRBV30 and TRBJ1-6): SQTIHQWPATLVQPVGSPLSLECTVEGTSNPNLYWYRQAAGRGLQLLFYSVGIGQISSEVPQNLSASRPQDRQFILSSKKLLLSDSGFYLCAWHIPRDRVRSPLHFGNGTRLTVT.

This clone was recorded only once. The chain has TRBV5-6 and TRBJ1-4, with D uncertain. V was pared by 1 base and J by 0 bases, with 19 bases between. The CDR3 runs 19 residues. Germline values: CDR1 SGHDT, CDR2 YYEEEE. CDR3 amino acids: CASSLRAVGWFTTNEKLFF. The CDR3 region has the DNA TGTGCCAGCAGCTTGCGTGCCGTGGGGTGGTTTACAACTAATGAAAAACTGTTTTTT.

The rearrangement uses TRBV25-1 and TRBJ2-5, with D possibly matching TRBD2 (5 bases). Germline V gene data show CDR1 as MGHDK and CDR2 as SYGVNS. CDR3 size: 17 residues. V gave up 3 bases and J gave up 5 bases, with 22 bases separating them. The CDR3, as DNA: TGTGCCAGCAGTGATTCCAACTTGGGCGAACTAGGGGAGACCCAGTACTTC. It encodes CASSDSNLGELGETQYF.

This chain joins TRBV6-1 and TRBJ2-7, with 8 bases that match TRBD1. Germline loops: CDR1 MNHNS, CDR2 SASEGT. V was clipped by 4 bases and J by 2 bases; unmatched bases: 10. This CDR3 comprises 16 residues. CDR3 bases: TGTGCCAGCAGTGGAAGCTTTAGGACAGGGACCTACGAGCAGTACTTC. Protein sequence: CASSGSFRTGTYEQYF.